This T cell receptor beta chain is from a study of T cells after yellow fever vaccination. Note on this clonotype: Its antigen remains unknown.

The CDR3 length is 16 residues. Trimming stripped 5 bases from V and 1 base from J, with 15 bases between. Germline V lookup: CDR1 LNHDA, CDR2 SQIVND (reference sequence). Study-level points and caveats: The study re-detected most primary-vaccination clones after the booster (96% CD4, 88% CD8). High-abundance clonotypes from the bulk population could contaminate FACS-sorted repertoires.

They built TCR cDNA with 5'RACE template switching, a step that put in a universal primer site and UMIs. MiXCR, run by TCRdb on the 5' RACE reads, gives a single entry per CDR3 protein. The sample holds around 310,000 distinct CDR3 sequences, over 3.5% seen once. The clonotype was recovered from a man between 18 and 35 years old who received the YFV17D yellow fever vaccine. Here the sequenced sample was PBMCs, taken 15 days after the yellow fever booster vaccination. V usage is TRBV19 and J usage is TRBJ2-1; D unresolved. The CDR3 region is CASSSGGGASYNEQFF. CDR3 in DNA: TGTGCCAGTAGTTCGGGTGGTGGAGCGTCCTACAATGAGCAGTTCTTC.